The 26 T cell receptor beta chains given below trace back to one sample, sequenced in a study of blood T cells in healthy people across ages. Together with a sample-barcoded 5' primer, a J-beta primer mix was included in a second PCR lasting roughly 6 to 12 cycles. TCRdb reprocessed the 5' RACE reads with MiXCR, giving one entry per CDR3 protein. This sample carries 760,000 or so distinct CDR3 sequences, roughly 25% of them seen once, and the ten largest clones take 9.4%. These data were also reused for a study on T cells of mothers and their children.

Material: blood. These receptor sequences come from a boy aged 10-17 years in good health.

The chain joins TRBV5-1 to TRBJ2-3, with D hard to call. From germline, CDR1 is SGHRS and CDR2 YFSETQ. This CDR3 is 11 amino acids long. The V end lost 9 bases, the J end lost 5 bases, and 10 bases lay between the germline ends. CDR3 coding DNA: TGCGCCACCAAAAACCAAGATACGCAGTATTTT. It encodes CATKNQDTQYF.

This chain links TRBV2 with TRBJ2-4; the match to TRBD1 covers 7 bases. This CDR3 contains 17 residues. Trimming cost V 6 bases and J 0 bases; bases outside gene matches: 11. Germline CDR1 reads SNHLY; CDR2 reads FYNNEI. This CDR3 is CASRIRWGQSAKNIQYF. CDR3 in DNA: TGTGCCAGCAGGATCCGATGGGGACAGTCAGCCAAAAACATTCAGTACTTC.

The CDR3 DNA is TGTGCCAGCAGCCCGTTAGGACAGGGGACTTACGAGCAGTACTTC. It translates to CASSPLGQGTYEQYF. This chain links TRBV3-1 with TRBJ2-7, with TRBD1 identical over 9 bases. Looked up from germline, CDR1 is LGHDT and CDR2 is YNNKEL (reference sequence). Germline trimming cut 4 bases from V and 4 bases from J; bases unmatched to any gene: 8. The CDR3 is 15 amino acids.

This clonotype was observed a handful of times. The chain links TRBV7-2 to TRBJ2-3, with 8 bases matching TRBD2. The CDR3 has 17 amino acids. V lost 2 bases to trimming and J lost 1 base; unmatched junction nucleotides: 8. The germline V gene encodes CDR1 SGHTA and CDR2 FQGNSA. In DNA form, the CDR3 reads TGTGCCAGCAGCTTATCCCCTCCAGCGGGGGGCACAGATACGCAGTATTTT. This encodes CASSLSPPAGGTDTQYF.

This clonotype turned up a few times. This sequence joins TRBV20-1 and TRBJ2-1, with 12 bases aligning to TRBD2. Germline loops: CDR1 DFQATT, CDR2 SNEGSKA (reference sequence). This CDR3 contains 15 residues. Germline trimming cut 1 base from V and 4 bases from J; bases unmatched to any gene: 2. CDR3 region: CSARGGLAGYNEQFF. Here the CDR3 DNA reads TGCAGTGCTAGAGGCGGACTAGCGGGATACAATGAGCAGTTCTTC.

The rearrangement links TRBV7-2 to TRBJ2-5; possibly TRBD2 for D (5 bases). The CDR3 is 15 residues long. The germline gives CDR1 SGHTA, CDR2 FQGNSA. With 2 bases removed from V and 5 bases from J, the gap between germline ends came to 15 bases. The CDR3 DNA sequence: TGTGCCAGCAGCTTAATCCGGGGTACCCAGGAGACCCAGTACTTC. Translation: CASSLIRGTQETQYF.

This clonotype was counted a few times. The chain has TRBV9 and TRBJ2-5, with D unresolved. The germline CDR1 and CDR2 sequences are SGDLS and YYNGEE. CDR3 length: 17 amino acids. The ends were cut back, 2 bases at V and 1 base at J, with 18 bases in the middle. The chain's CDR3 is CASSVAGGHFGQETQYF. For the CDR3, the DNA is TGTGCCAGCAGCGTTGCAGGTGGTCATTTTGGCCAAGAGACCCAGTACTTC. Full variable domain (outside the CDR3, taken from reference TRBV9 and TRBJ2-5): DSGVTQTPKHLITATGQRVTLRCSPRSGDLSVYWYQQSLDQGLQFLIQYYNGEERAKGNILERFSAQQFPDLHSELNLSSLELGDSALYFCASSVAGGHFGQETQYFGPGTRLLVL.

This clonotype was seen more than once but under ten times. The chain uses TRBV10-3 and TRBJ1-4, with unresolved D. Germline lookup yields CDR1 ENHRY and CDR2 SYGVKD. CDR3 size: 17 residues. V was cut by 0 bases and J by 8 bases, with 19 bases left in between. This CDR3 reads CAISESGPPGNKEKLFF. CDR3 nucleotide sequence: TGTGCCATCAGTGAGTCGGGTCCTCCGGGGAATAAGGAAAAACTGTTTTTT.

The V gene is TRBV20-1, the J gene TRBJ2-5, with 7 bases fitting TRBD1. The J call may not be correct, given that the DNA end is closer to TRBJ2-7. Germline V gives CDR1 DFQATT, CDR2 SNEGSKA (reference sequence). The CDR3 runs 13 residues. CDR3: CSARGGQAYEQYF. CDR3 sequence (DNA): TGCAGTGCTAGAGGAGGACAGGCCTACGAGCAGTACTTC.

This clonotype was observed a few times. The chain carries TRBV6-5 and TRBJ1-5; possible D gene TRBD1, 5 bases. Germline V CDR1 and CDR2: MNHEY, SVGAGI. The CDR3 sequence is 11 residues long. V was clipped by 11 bases and J by 8 bases, with 13 bases between them. CDR3 region: CAAGRFEPQHF. CDR3 sequence (DNA): TGTGCCGCGGGGCGCTTTGAGCCCCAGCATTTT.

This chain joins TRBV3-1 and TRBJ1-2, with a possible D match to TRBD1 (5 bases). V dropped 0 bases and J dropped 7 bases, with 12 bases sitting between them. Germline V gives CDR1 LGHDT, CDR2 YNNKEL (reference sequence). The CDR3 spans 14 residues. CDR3 protein: CASSQDLGRAGYTF. CDR3 in DNA: TGTGCCAGCAGCCAAGATCTGGGACGAGCTGGCTACACCTTC.

This clonotype was counted ten times or more. The chain employs TRBV28 and TRBJ2-7, with 10 bases lining up with TRBD2. Germline trimming cut 3 bases from V and 5 bases from J; bases unmatched to any gene: 10. Germline CDR1 is MDHEN and CDR2 is SYDVKM. The CDR3 has 16 residues. CDR3 sequence reads: CASSFWRLAGNNEQYF. The CDR3, as DNA: TGTGCCAGCAGTTTCTGGAGACTAGCGGGTAACAACGAGCAGTACTTC. The full variable domain, in which reference TRBV28 and TRBJ2-7 provide the parts outside the CDR3, is DVKVTQSSRYLVKRTGEKVFLECVQDMDHENMFWYRQDPGLGLRLIYFSYDVKMKEKGDIPEGYSVSREKKERFSLILESASTNQTSMYLCASSFWRLAGNNEQYFGPGTRLTVT.

The chain carries TRBV9 and TRBJ2-7; D is uncertain. Germline V gene lookup returns CDR1 SGDLS and CDR2 YYNGEE. This CDR3 has 14 amino acids. Trimming cost V 0 bases and J 3 bases, with 10 bases left between them. The CDR3 spells CASSVDDTGYEQYF. For the CDR3, the DNA is TGTGCCAGCAGCGTAGACGATACGGGCTACGAGCAGTACTTC.

The DNA for the CDR3 is TGTGCCAGCAGCTCGTCCCCGGGAGGGAGGTACGAGCAGTACTTC. This encodes CASSSSPGGRYEQYF. V gene TRBV7-2 combines with J gene TRBJ2-1; 8 bases fit TRBD2. The end of the DNA is better explained by TRBJ2-7, so the J call may be wrong. Germline loops: CDR1 SGHTA, CDR2 FQGNSA. This CDR3 has 15 residues.

As regards this clonotype: Mismatch with germline at one junction end may stem from a read error. The chain recombines TRBV7-9 with TRBJ1-5, with D possibly being TRBD1 (5 bases). The CDR3 is 15 amino acids. The germline gives CDR1 SEHNR, CDR2 FQNEAQ (reference sequence). As DNA, the CDR3 is TGCGCCAGCAGCTTAGGGGCGGGGAGAGAACAGCCCCAGCATTTT. Translation gives CASSLGAGREQPQHF.

This clonotype showed up just a few times. The chain employs TRBV5-1 and TRBJ1-1; D not resolved. Germline values: CDR1 SGHRS, CDR2 YFSETQ. The CDR3 sequence is 14 residues long. V was cut by 4 bases and J by 0 bases, with 10 bases left in between. The CDR3 region is CASSPTVMNTEAFF. The CDR3 region has the DNA TGCGCCAGCAGCCCAACAGTGATGAACACTGAAGCTTTCTTT.

This chain connects TRBV2 to TRBJ2-5; 12 bases fit TRBD1. The DNA end is a closer match to TRBJ2-7, so the J assignment may be wrong. Germline V gene data show CDR1 as SNHLY and CDR2 as FYNNEI. The length of the CDR3 is 16 residues. This chain's CDR3 is CASSSGTGGETYEQYF. The CDR3 DNA sequence: TGTGCCAGCAGCTCCGGGACAGGGGGCGAAACCTACGAGCAGTACTTC.

J is TRBJ2-3 and V is TRBV7-8, with 8 bases identical to TRBD1. V gave up 5 bases and J gave up 5 bases; unmatched junction bases: 9. Germline loops: CDR1 SGHVS, CDR2 FQNEAQ. The CDR3 length is 15 residues. The CDR3 loop reads CASSAGTGWGDTQYF. The CDR3 DNA reads as TGTGCCAGCAGCGCCGGGACAGGCTGGGGAGATACGCAGTATTTT.

This clonotype was counted at least ten times. This chain joins TRBV7-3 and TRBJ2-5; D remains ambiguous. Trimming took off 2 bases at V and 1 base at J, with 5 bases between the two ends. The germline V gene has CDR1 SGHTA and CDR2 FQGTGA. This CDR3 has 13 residues. The chain's CDR3 is CASSLSGQETQYF. Here the CDR3 DNA reads TGTGCCAGCAGCTTATCGGGCCAAGAGACCCAGTACTTC.

This clonotype has a handful of counts. This chain connects TRBV11-2 to TRBJ2-4; unclear D gene. Germline V gene data show CDR1 as SGHAT and CDR2 as FQNNGV. The CDR3 is made up of 12 amino acids. The V end was cut by 1 base, the J end by 8 bases, with 6 bases between. The CDR3 region is CASSLVGDIQYF. For the CDR3, the DNA is TGTGCCAGCAGCTTAGTTGGGGACATTCAGTACTTC.

The rearrangement uses TRBV12-3 or TRBV12-4 and TRBJ2-5, with 12 bases fitting TRBD1. This CDR3 region has 17 residues. After removal of 5 bases from V and 5 bases from J, the junction contained 12 bases not matched to a gene. The DNA of the CDR3 is TGTGCCAGCAGTGCGACTCCGGGACAGGGGGCGGAGGAGACCCAGTACTTC. Translated: CASSATPGQGAEETQYF.

This clonotype was seen a few times. This chain joins TRBV20-1 and TRBJ1-1; 9 bases line up with TRBD1. V lost 4 bases and J lost 0; bases outside the gene matches: 6. Germline loops: CDR1 DFQATT, CDR2 SNEGSKA (reference sequence). This CDR3 region has 15 residues. CDR3 loop: CSATRTGALNTEAFF. CDR3 bases: TGCAGTGCTACCCGGACAGGGGCTTTGAACACTGAAGCTTTCTTT.

This clonotype was counted a few times. The chain is built from TRBV5-1 and TRBJ1-1; D unresolved. V was cut by 0 bases and J by 3 bases, with 12 bases left in between. Germline CDR1 is SGHRS and CDR2 is YFSETQ. This CDR3 spans 15 amino acids. The CDR3 spells CASSLARSADTEAFF. CDR3 coding DNA: TGCGCCAGCAGCTTGGCCCGGAGCGCGGACACTGAAGCTTTCTTT.

V gene TRBV20-1 combines with J gene TRBJ1-1; D is unclear. The V gene lost 2 bases and the J gene lost 8 bases, with 9 bases spanning the gap. The CDR3 covers 11 residues. In germline, CDR1 is DFQATT, CDR2 SNEGSKA (reference sequence). CDR3 amino acids: CSARLRGEAFF. The CDR3 coding sequence is TGCAGTGCTAGACTCCGCGGAGAAGCTTTCTTT.

This clonotype came up a few times. The chain links TRBV14 to TRBJ2-5; D is possibly TRBD2 (6 bases). CDR1 and CDR2 from the germline V gene are SGHDN and FVKESK. With 2 bases removed from V and 2 bases from J, the gap between germline ends came to 9 bases. The CDR3 extends over 14 amino acids. CDR3 amino acids: CASSQWEEQETQYF. CDR3 coding DNA: TGTGCCAGCAGCCAATGGGAGGAACAAGAGACCCAGTACTTC. The full variable domain, in which reference TRBV14 and TRBJ2-5 provide the parts outside the CDR3, is EAGVTQFPSHSVIEKGQTVTLRCDPISGHDNLYWYRRVMGKEIKFLLHFVKESKQDESGMPNNRFLAERTGGTYSTLKVQPAELEDSGVYFCASSQWEEQETQYFGPGTRLLVL.

The rearrangement uses TRBV5-1 and TRBJ2-7; D perhaps matches TRBD2 (6 bases). The V and J ends lost 5 bases and 0 bases respectively, with 15 bases between them. The CDR3 runs 15 residues. Germline CDR1 and CDR2: SGHRS and YFSETQ. The CDR3 DNA follows: TGCGCCAGCAGACCTAATAGCGGAAGCTCCTACGAGCAGTACTTC. Protein product: CASRPNSGSSYEQYF. Full variable domain (missing parts from reference TRBV5-1 and TRBJ2-7): KAGVTQTPRYLIKTRGQQVTLSCSPISGHRSVSWYQQTPGQGLQFLFEYFSETQRNKGNFPGRFSGRQFSNSRSEMNVSTLELGDSALYLCASRPNSGSSYEQYFGPGTRLTVT.